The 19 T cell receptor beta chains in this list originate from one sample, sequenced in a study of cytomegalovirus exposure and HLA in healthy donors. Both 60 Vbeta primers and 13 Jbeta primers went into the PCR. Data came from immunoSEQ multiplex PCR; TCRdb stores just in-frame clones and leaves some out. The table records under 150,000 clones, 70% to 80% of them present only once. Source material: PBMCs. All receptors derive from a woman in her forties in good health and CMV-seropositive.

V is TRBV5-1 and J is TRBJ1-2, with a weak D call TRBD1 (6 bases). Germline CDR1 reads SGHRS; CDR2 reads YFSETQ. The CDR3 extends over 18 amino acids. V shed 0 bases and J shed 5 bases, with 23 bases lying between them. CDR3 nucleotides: TGCGCCAGCAGCTTGGGGGTGGTGTCAGGGAAGACAGGATATGGCTACACCTTC. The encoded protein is CASSLGVVSGKTGYGYTF.

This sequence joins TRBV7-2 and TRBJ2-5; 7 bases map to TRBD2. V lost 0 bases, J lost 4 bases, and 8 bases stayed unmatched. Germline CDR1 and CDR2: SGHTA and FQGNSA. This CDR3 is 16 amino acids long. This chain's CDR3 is CASSLARLAAGETQYF. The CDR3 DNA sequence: TGTGCCAGCAGCTTAGCGCGACTAGCTGCGGGAGAGACCCAGTACTTC.

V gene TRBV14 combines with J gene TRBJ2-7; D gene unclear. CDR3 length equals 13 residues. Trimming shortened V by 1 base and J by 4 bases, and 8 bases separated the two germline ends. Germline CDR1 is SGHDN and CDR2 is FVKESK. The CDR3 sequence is CASSQGNAYEQYF. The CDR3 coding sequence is TGTGCCAGCAGCCAAGGCAACGCGTACGAGCAGTACTTC.

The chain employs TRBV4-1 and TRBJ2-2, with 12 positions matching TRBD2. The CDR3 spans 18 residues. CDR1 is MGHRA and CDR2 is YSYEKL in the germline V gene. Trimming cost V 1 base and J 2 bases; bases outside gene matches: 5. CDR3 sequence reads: CASSQVGLAGVNTGELFF. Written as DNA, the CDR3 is TGCGCCAGCAGCCAAGTGGGACTAGCGGGCGTCAACACCGGGGAGCTGTTTTTT.

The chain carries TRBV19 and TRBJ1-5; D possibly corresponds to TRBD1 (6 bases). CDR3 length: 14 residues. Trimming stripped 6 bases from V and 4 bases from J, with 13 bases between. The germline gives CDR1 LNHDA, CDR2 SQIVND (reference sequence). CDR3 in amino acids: CASSTTGSNQPQHF. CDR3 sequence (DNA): TGTGCCAGTAGCACTACAGGGAGTAATCAGCCCCAGCATTTT.

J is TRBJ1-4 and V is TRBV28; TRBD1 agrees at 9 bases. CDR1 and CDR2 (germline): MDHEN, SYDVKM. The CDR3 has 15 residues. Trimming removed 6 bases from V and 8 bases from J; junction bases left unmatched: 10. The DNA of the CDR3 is TGTGCCAGCAGCACAGGGGGCGGGATCGGCGAAAAACTGTTTTTT. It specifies CASSTGGGIGEKLFF.

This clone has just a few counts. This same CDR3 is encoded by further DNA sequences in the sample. The CDR3 sequence: CASSLGTSGYNEQFF. DNA of the CDR3: TGCGCCAGCAGCTTAGGGACTAGCGGCTACAATGAGCAGTTCTTC. This chain connects TRBV5-1 to TRBJ2-1; 11 nucleotides agree with TRBD2. CDR1 is SGHRS, CDR2 YFSETQ, per germline. The junction had 1 base not matched to a gene; V was cut back by 2 bases and J by 3 bases. The CDR3 is 15 residues long.

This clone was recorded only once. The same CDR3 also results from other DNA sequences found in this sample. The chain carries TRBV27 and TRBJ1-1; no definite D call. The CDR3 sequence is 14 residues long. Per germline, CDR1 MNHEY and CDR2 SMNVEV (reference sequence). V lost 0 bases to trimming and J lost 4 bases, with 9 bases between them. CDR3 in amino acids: CASSLSGGVTEAFF. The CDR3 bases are TGTGCCAGCAGTTTATCGGGAGGCGTCACTGAAGCTTTCTTT.

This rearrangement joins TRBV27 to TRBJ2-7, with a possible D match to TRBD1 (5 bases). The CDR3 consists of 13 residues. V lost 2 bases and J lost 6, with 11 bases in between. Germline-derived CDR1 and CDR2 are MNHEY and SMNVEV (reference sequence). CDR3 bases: TGTGCCAGCAGTTTAGGGGCAGTGGGCGAGCAGTACTTC. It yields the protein CASSLGAVGEQYF.

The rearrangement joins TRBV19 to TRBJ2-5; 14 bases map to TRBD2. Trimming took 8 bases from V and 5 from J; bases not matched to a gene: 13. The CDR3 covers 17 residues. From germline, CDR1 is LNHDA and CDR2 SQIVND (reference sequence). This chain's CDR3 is CASRHSTGTSGSETQYF. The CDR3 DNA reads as TGTGCCAGTCGTCACTCCACCGGGACTAGCGGGAGCGAGACCCAGTACTTC.

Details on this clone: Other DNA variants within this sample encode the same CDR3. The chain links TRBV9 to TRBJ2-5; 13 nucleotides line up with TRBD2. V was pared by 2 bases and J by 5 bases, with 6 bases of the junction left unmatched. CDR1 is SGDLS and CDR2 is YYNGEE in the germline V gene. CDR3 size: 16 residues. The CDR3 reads CASSVGLAGVGETQYF. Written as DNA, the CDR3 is TGTGCCAGCAGCGTTGGACTAGCGGGAGTGGGCGAGACCCAGTACTTC.

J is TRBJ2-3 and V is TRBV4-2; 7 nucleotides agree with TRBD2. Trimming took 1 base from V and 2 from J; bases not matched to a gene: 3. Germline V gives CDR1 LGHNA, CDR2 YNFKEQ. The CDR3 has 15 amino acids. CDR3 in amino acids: CASSQGLANTDTQYF. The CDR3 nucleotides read TGTGCCAGCAGCCAAGGACTAGCAAACACAGATACGCAGTATTTT.

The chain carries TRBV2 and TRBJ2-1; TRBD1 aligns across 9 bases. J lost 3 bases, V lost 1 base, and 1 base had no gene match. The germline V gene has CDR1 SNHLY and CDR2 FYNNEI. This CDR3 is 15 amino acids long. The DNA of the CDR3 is TGTGCCAGCAGTGAAGAGGGACAGGGCTACAATGAGCAGTTCTTC. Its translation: CASSEEGQGYNEQFF.

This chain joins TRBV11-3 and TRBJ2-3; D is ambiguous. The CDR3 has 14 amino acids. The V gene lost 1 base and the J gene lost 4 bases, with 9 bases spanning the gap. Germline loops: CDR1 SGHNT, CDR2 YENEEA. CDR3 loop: CASSLGWAPDTQYF. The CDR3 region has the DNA TGTGCCAGCAGCTTAGGGTGGGCCCCAGATACGCAGTATTTT.

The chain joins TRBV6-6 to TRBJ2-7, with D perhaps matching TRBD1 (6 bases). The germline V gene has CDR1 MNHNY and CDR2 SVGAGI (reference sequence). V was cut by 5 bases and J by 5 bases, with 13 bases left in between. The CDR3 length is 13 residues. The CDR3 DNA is TGTGCCAGCAGTCACCTGGGGGCTCACGAGCAGTACTTC. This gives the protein CASSHLGAHEQYF.

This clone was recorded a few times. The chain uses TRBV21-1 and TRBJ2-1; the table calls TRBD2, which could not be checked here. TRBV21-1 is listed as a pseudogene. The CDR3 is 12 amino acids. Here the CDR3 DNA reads TGTGCCAGCAGCAAAGGGCGGGGAGAGCAGTTCTTC. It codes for CASSKGRGEQFF.

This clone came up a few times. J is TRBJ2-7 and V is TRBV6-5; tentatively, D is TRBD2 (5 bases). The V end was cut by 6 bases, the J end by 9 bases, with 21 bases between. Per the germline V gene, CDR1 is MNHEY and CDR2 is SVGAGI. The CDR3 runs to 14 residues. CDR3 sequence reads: CASSQEGGRGRQYF. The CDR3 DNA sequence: TGTGCCAGCAGCCAAGAAGGTGGACGGGGTAGGCAGTACTTC.

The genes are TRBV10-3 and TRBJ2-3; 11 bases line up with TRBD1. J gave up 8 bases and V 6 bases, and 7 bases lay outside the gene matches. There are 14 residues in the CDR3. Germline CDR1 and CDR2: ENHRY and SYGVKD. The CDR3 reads CAIRPGQGGATQYF. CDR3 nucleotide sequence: TGTGCCATCAGGCCGGGACAGGGGGGAGCTACGCAGTATTTT.

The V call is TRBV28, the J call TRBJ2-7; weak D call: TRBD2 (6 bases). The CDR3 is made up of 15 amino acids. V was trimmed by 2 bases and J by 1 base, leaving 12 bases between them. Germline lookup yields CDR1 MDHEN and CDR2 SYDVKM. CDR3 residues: CASSLGGRRSYEQYF. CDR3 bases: TGTGCCAGCAGTTTAGGTGGGAGGAGGTCCTACGAGCAGTACTTC.